A selection of T cell receptor beta chains follows, all from one sample in a study of T cell clonotyping in hematopoietic cell transplantation. Clones were sequenced by immunoSEQ multiplex PCR, and TCRdb holds only the in-frame ones, with some missing. The sample shows 35,000 to 50,000 clones, 95% of them seen only once. Input material: peripheral blood mononuclear cells. Receptors were obtained from a man aged 25 to 40 in good health. Some clones in this sample may be carry-over from other donors' samples. Both conserved end residues are part of each CDR3. The order of the fields is D gene, V gene, clone size, J gene, CDR3 protein, CDR3 DNA. The D gene is left open where the match is weak. Size tells how often a clone was seen (once, few, many) or the class of an expanded clone, and some rows leave it out.

d_gene: .
v_gene: TRBV6-5
abundance: once
j_gene: TRBJ1-2
CDR3aa: CASSDQGGYTF
CDR3nt: TGTGCCAGCAGCGATCAGGGGGGCTACACCTTC

d_gene: .
v_gene: TRBV14
abundance: .
j_gene: TRBJ2-1
CDR3aa: CASSQAGASSPTRRQFF
CDR3nt: TGTGCCAGCAGCCAAGCGGGGGCAAGCAGCCCGACGAGGAGGCAGTTCTTC

d_gene: .
v_gene: TRBV5-1
abundance: .
j_gene: TRBJ2-5
CDR3aa: CASSLGQPQETQYF
CDR3nt: TGCGCCAGCAGCTTGGGACAGCCTCAAGAGACCCAGTACTTC

d_gene: .
v_gene: TRBV9
abundance: once
j_gene: TRBJ1-1
CDR3aa: CASSETDMNTEAFF
CDR3nt: TGTGCCAGCAGCGAAACAGACATGAACACTGAAGCTTTCTTT

d_gene: .
v_gene: TRBV27
abundance: .
j_gene: TRBJ1-5
CDR3aa: CASKGTLSNQPQHF
CDR3nt: TGTGCCAGCAAGGGGACACTAAGCAATCAGCCCCAGCATTTT

d_gene: TRBD1
v_gene: TRBV7-9
abundance: once
j_gene: TRBJ1-1
CDR3aa: CASSLSGTGGAVGTEAFF
CDR3nt: TGTGCCAGCAGCTTAAGTGGGACAGGGGGAGCGGTGGGCACTGAAGCTTTCTTT

d_gene: TRBD2
v_gene: TRBV7-2
abundance: .
j_gene: TRBJ2-1
CDR3aa: CASSGGPGGLGEQFF
CDR3nt: TGTGCCAGCAGCGGAGGGCCGGGAGGATTGGGTGAGCAGTTCTTC

d_gene: .
v_gene: TRBV5-5
abundance: .
j_gene: TRBJ1-2
CDR3aa: CASSFEPPTARTF
CDR3nt: TGTGCCAGCAGCTTTGAGCCCCCGACAGCTAGGACCTTC

d_gene: .
v_gene: TRBV25-1
abundance: .
j_gene: TRBJ1-2
CDR3aa: CASSEAGTKGYTF
CDR3nt: TGTGCCAGCAGTGAGGCCGGGACGAAAGGCTACACCTTC

d_gene: TRBD1
v_gene: TRBV10-3
abundance: .
j_gene: TRBJ2-3
CDR3aa: CAIRTGGRDTQYF
CDR3nt: TGTGCCATCAGGACAGGGGGGAGAGATACGCAGTATTTT

d_gene: .
v_gene: TRBV2
abundance: .
j_gene: TRBJ1-1
CDR3aa: CASTASGTFYTEAFF
CDR3nt: TGTGCCAGCACCGCTTCCGGGACGTTCTACACTGAAGCTTTCTTT

d_gene: .
v_gene: TRBV6-1
abundance: .
j_gene: TRBJ1-4
CDR3aa: CASDPGSTNEKLFF
CDR3nt: TGTGCCAGTGATCCGGGGTCAACTAATGAAAAACTGTTTTTT

d_gene: .
v_gene: TRBV5-4
abundance: .
j_gene: TRBJ2-2
CDR3aa: CASSLDEPGELFF
CDR3nt: TGTGCCAGCAGCTTGGACGAGCCCGGGGAGCTGTTTTTT

d_gene: .
v_gene: TRBV6-1
abundance: .
j_gene: TRBJ2-5
CDR3aa: CASSEAPTNQETQYF
CDR3nt: TGTGCCAGCAGTGAGGCCCCGACAAATCAAGAGACCCAGTACTTC

d_gene: TRBD1
v_gene: TRBV2
abundance: .
j_gene: TRBJ1-6
CDR3aa: CASSRTGENSPLHF
CDR3nt: TGTGCCAGCAGCCGGACAGGGGAGAATTCACCCCTCCACTTT

d_gene: TRBD1
v_gene: TRBV6-1
abundance: .
j_gene: TRBJ1-4
CDR3aa: CASRLTGANEKLFF
CDR3nt: TGTGCCAGCAGATTGACAGGGGCGAATGAAAAACTGTTTTTT

d_gene: .
v_gene: TRBV12-2
abundance: .
j_gene: TRBJ1-5
CDR3aa: CASRLGGFPPFNKNQPQHF
CDR3nt: TGTGCAAGTCGCTTAGGAGGGTTCCCCCCTTTTAATAAGAATCAGCCCCAGCATTTT